This T cell receptor beta chain was identified during a study of beta chain features in type 1 diabetes. General study points: Relative to healthy donors, patients appeared to have naive, central memory and Treg TCRB repertoires that were more similar. Among patients with Type 1 diabetes, TCRB CDR3s were moderately but significantly shorter in every one of the four CD4+ subsets. With patients and controls alike, PCR might favor shorter templates to an equal degree.

As every portion of the isolated RNA was reverse transcribed, the sequencing read expressed TCRB transcripts. The repertoire was sequenced with immunoSEQ multiplex PCR; TCRdb's copy has only in-frame clones and lacks some. The repertoire holds 400,000 to 600,000 clones, with approximately 31% as singletons. Using CD45RO/CCR7/CD25/CD127/CD95/CD27, CD4+ naive, central memory, regulatory and stem cell-like memory cells were sorted. Germline V gene lookup returns CDR1 LGHNA and CDR2 YSLEER. V lost 3 bases to trimming and J lost 3 bases; unmatched junction nucleotides: 8. The CDR3 runs 16 residues. This clone was observed a handful of times. Its target is not known.

The V call is TRBV4-3, the J call TRBJ2-7, with 10 bases matching TRBD1. The sample taken for sequencing was naive CD4+ T cells from blood. The TCR was taken from a man aged 18 to 30 in good health. The CDR3 spells CASSQRPDRGGYEQYF. The CDR3 nucleotides are TGCGCCAGCAGCCAGAGGCCGGACAGGGGGGGCTACGAGCAGTACTTC.